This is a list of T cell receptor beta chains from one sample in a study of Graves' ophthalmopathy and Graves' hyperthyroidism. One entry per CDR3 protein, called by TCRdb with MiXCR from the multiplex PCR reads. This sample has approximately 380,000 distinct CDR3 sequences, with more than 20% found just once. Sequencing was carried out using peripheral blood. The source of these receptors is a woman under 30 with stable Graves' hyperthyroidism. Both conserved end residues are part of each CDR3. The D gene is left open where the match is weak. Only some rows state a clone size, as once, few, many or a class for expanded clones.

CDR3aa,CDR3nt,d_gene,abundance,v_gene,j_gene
CASSQPDRAAYEQYF,TGCGCCAGCAGCCAACCGGACAGGGCGGCCTACGAGCAGTACTTC,TRBD1,many,TRBV4-1,TRBJ2-7
CAYTTGGNTEAFF,TGTGCCTACACGACAGGGGGGAACACTGAAGCTTTCTTT,TRBD1,many,TRBV30,TRBJ1-1
CASRRKGRDSSYEQYF,TGTGCCAGCAGGAGGAAAGGACGCGATAGCTCCTACGAGCAGTACTTC,-,-,TRBV2,TRBJ2-7
CASSLGPAGQETQYF,TGCGCCAGCAGCTTGGGCCCGGCAGGTCAAGAGACCCAGTACTTC,-,-,TRBV5-1,TRBJ2-5
CASSLTGYQPQHF,TGTGCCAGCAGTTTAACAGGGTACCAGCCCCAGCATTTT,-,many,TRBV27,TRBJ1-5
CASSYSGGGFYGYTF,TGTGCCAGCAGTTACTCAGGGGGCGGTTTCTATGGCTACACCTTC,TRBD1,many,TRBV6-5,TRBJ1-2
CAWRATSGRSLGYEQYF,TGTGCCTGGAGGGCGACTAGCGGGAGAAGCTTGGGCTACGAGCAGTACTTC,TRBD2,many,TRBV30,TRBJ2-7
CASSPADRNRVTYGYTF,TGTGCCAGCTCACCAGCAGACCGCAACAGGGTGACCTATGGCTACACCTTC,-,many,TRBV18,TRBJ1-2
CAISESGQGTYEQYF,TGTGCCATCAGTGAGTCGGGACAGGGAACCTACGAGCAGTACTTC,TRBD1,many,TRBV10-3,TRBJ2-7
CASRPGQGWMNTEAFF,TGTGCCAGCAGGCCTGGACAGGGTTGGATGAACACTGAAGCTTTCTTT,TRBD1,many,TRBV13,TRBJ1-1
CSAIMGLAGADEQYF,TGCAGTGCTATTATGGGCCTGGCGGGAGCTGACGAGCAGTACTTC,TRBD2,few,TRBV20-1,TRBJ2-7
CASSPSNTGGTGELFF,TGTGCCAGCAGTCCCAGCAACACAGGGGGCACCGGGGAGCTGTTTTTT,TRBD1,few,TRBV12-3/TRBV12-4,TRBJ2-2